This T cell receptor beta chain was obtained from a study of identical twins. This CDR3 region has 17 residues. Germline CDR1 WNHNN, CDR2 SYGVQD (reference sequence). Trimming removed 3 bases from V and 5 bases from J; junction bases left unmatched: 11. TCRdb analysed the 5' RACE reads with MiXCR anew, one entry per CDR3 protein. The sample records more than 400,000 distinct CDR3 sequences, about 15% being singletons. This clonotype has a handful of counts. These data were also filed under a second study, of yellow fever vaccine responses in identical twins.

This clonotype was sampled from a woman aged 18-29 years in good health. The V call is TRBV10-1, the J call TRBJ2-5; TRBD1 agrees at 11 bases. Sequencing was performed on CD4+ T cells sorted from blood. The CDR3, as DNA: TGCGCCAGCAGTGACCTCTTTAGGACAGGGGGCTTGGAGACCCAGTACTTC. Protein sequence: CASSDLFRTGGLETQYF.